This TCR beta chain was observed in a study of T-cell reconstitution after alpha-beta-depleted transplantation in children. Trimming stripped 3 bases from V and 4 bases from J, with 23 bases between. The CDR3 has 18 residues. Germline V lookup: CDR1 MGHRA, CDR2 YSYEKL. Molecular barcoding with unique molecular identifiers was used for the TCRbeta library. TCRdb ran MiXCR on the PCR reads and lists one entry per CDR3 protein. The table has 200,000 to 250,000 distinct CDR3 sequences, about 9.5% seen once. This clonotype was detected only a few times. The chain recombines TRBV4-1 with TRBJ2-3; TRBD1 is a possible D gene (5 bases). The material sequenced was PBMCs from the stem cell graft donor, taken from the stem cell graft. The clonotype originates from a human donor who donated a stem cell graft to a child with acute lymphoblastic leukemia. CDR3 protein: CASSQTPAQGSQSDTQYF. CDR3 DNA sequence: TGCGCCAGCAGCCAGACCCCCGCCCAGGGTTCCCAATCAGATACGCAGTATTTT.